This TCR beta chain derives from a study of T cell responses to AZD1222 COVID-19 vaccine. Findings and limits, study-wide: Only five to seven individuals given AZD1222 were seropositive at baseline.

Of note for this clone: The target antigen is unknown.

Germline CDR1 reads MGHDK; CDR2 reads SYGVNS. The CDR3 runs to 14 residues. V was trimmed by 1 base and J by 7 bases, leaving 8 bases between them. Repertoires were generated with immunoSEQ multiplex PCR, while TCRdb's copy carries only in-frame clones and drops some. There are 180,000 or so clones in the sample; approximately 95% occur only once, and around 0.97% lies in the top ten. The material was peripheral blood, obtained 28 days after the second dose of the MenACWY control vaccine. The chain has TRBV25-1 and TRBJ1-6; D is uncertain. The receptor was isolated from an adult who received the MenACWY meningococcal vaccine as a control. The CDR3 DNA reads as TGTGCCAGCAGTGAATGGATGGACAATTCACCCCTCCACTTT. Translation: CASSEWMDNSPLHF.